Listed below are T cell receptor beta chains from one sample, sequenced in a study of shared clonotypes between healthy human individuals. Assay: immunoSEQ multiplex PCR; the TCRdb copy retains only in-frame clones and omits some. The sample records about 1.9 million clones, 90% to 95% being singletons. What was sequenced was naive CD8+ T cells from PBMCs. These TCRs come from a man younger than 35 in good health. Some clones in this sample may be carry-over from other donors' samples. Both conserved end residues are part of each CDR3. Each record gives: J gene, V gene, CDR3 protein.

j_gene: TRBJ1-2; v_gene: TRBV7-9; CDR3aa: CASSIPDRVGYTF
j_gene: TRBJ2-7; v_gene: TRBV16; CDR3aa: CASSPRGPDEQYF
j_gene: TRBJ2-2; v_gene: TRBV28; CDR3aa: CASRRTGSSGELFF
j_gene: TRBJ1-2; v_gene: TRBV9; CDR3aa: CASSAEGQFYGYTF
j_gene: TRBJ2-7; v_gene: TRBV27; CDR3aa: CASSLGAGAESSYEQYF
j_gene: TRBJ2-7; v_gene: TRBV5-4; CDR3aa: CASSSGQNYEQYF
j_gene: TRBJ2-3; v_gene: TRBV4-3; CDR3aa: CASSQDTSGSTDTQYF
j_gene: TRBJ1-2; v_gene: TRBV27; CDR3aa: CASFASGGPANYGYTF
j_gene: TRBJ2-7; v_gene: TRBV11-2; CDR3aa: CASSLVRAVYEQYF
j_gene: TRBJ2-7; v_gene: TRBV6-5; CDR3aa: CASSYSSRWEQYF
j_gene: TRBJ1-1; v_gene: TRBV14; CDR3aa: CASSQRETVMNTEAFF
j_gene: TRBJ2-7; v_gene: TRBV7-9; CDR3aa: CASSLNVRILGDGYEQYF
j_gene: TRBJ2-3; v_gene: TRBV30; CDR3aa: CAWSVIRMVAGNIGTDTQYF
j_gene: TRBJ1-2; v_gene: TRBV7-2; CDR3aa: CASSPWLAANYGYTF